The present T cell receptor (beta chain) was sequenced within a study of vaccination effects on CD4 cells after COVID-19. Study-wide points: Clones that were induced by infection or by vaccine showed marked contraction late after vaccination. The authors studied few convalescent patients and collected no early post-infection timepoints.

This clone occurred once. The target antigen is unknown. Produced via immunoSEQ multiplex PCR; TCRdb's table is partial and in-frame only. Of about 65,000 clones listed, around 77% are singletons. V shed 4 bases and J shed 5 bases, with 17 bases lying between them. CDR3 size: 15 residues. The germline gives CDR1 SGHDN, CDR2 FVKESK. Before sequencing took place, the ViraFEST assay used viral peptide pools to expand antigen-specific CD4+ T cells. Culturing for more than 9 days preceded CD4+ T cell isolation. Nobody among the vaccine recipients had prior SARS-CoV-2 infection (nucleocapsid antibodies were negative). In the cultures, half the medium was exchanged for IL-2 medium on days 3 and 7.

This chain links TRBV14 with TRBJ1-1, with D perhaps TRBD1 (6 bases). The material sequenced was CD4+ T cells from PBMCs cultured with HCoV-NL63 spike peptides, taken before COVID-19 vaccination. The source of this sequence is a human donor who received a COVID-19 vaccine. The CDR3 protein is CASSPIIGQGTEAFF. In nucleotides, the CDR3 is TGTGCCAGCAGCCCCATCATCGGGCAGGGGACTGAAGCTTTCTTT.